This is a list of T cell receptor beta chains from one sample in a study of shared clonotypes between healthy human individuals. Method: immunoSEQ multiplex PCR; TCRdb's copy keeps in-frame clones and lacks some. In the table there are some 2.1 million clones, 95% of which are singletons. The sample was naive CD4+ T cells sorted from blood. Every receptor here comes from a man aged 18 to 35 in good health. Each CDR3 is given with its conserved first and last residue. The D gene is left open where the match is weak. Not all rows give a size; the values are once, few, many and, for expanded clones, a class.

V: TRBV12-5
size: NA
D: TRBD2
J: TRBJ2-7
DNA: TGTGCTAGTGGTTTGTCTAGCGGGAGCAACGAGCAGTACTTC
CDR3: CASGLSSGSNEQYF

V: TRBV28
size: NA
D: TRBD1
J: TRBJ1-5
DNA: TGTGCCAGCAGCCAGGACAGGTGGGGGGCTTATCAGCCCCAGCATTTT
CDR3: CASSQDRWGAYQPQHF

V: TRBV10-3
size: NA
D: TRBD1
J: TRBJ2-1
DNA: TGTGCCAGCCGGGGACAGGGAAATGACGGCGATGAGCAGTTCTTC
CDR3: CASRGQGNDGDEQFF

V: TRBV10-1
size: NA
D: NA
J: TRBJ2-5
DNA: TGCGCCAGCAGCCCGGGGTCGCAAGAGACCCAGTACTTC
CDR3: CASSPGSQETQYF

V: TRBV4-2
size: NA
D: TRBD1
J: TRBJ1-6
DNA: TGTGCCAGCAGCCAAGGGGGACAGGGGGAAACACCCCTCCACTTT
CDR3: CASSQGGQGETPLHF

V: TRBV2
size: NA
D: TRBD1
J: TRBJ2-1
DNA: TGTGCCAGCAGTGAGAGGACCCCGGGACAGGGTCCAAATGAGCAGTTCTTC
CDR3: CASSERTPGQGPNEQFF

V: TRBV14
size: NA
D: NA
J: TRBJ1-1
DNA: TGTGCCAGCAGCCCACTTACTGGGGGATTTGAAGCTTTCTTT
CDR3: CASSPLTGGFEAFF

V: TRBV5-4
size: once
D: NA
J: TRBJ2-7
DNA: TGTGCCAGCGGGCCCTGGGACTCCTACGAGCAGTACTTC
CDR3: CASGPWDSYEQYF

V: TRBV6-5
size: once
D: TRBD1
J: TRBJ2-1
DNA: TGTGCCAGCAGCCGGACAGGGGGAAAGAATGAGCAGTTCTTC
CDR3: CASSRTGGKNEQFF

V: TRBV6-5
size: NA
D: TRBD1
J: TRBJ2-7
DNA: TGTGCCAGCAGAGAACTACAGGGGGGATCCTACGAGCAGTACTTC
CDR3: CASRELQGGSYEQYF

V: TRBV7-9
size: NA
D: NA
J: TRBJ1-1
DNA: TGTGCCAGCAGACCGCAGGGAGGGAGCACTGAAGCTTTCTTT
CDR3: CASRPQGGSTEAFF